This T cell receptor beta chain was retrieved from a study of naive and memory T cell subsets. Four subsets defined by CD45RA and CD27 were sorted after CD3, CD4, CD8 and live/dead staining. This CDR3 contains 13 residues. Germline loops: CDR1 MDHEN, CDR2 SYDVKM. V was cut by 5 bases and J by 3 bases, with 11 bases left in between. The study, taken as a whole, reports: Between naive and memory subsets, TCR abundance power law exponents differed. Naive repertoires, especially CD8, held a few larger clonotypes, possibly memory cells re-expressing CD45RA. Gini index rose across naive, CM, EM and EMRA in CD4 and CD8. Expression changes during T cell differentiation may affect RNA-based TCR counts.

This clonotype has at least ten counts. The antigen remains undetermined. An equimolar mix of two oligonucleotides served as the beta constant-region primer for TRBC1 and TRBC2. The ligated cDNA underwent four PCR rounds using SP2 and nested alpha and beta constant-region primers. TCRdb itself ran the UMI-ligation and nested PCR reads through MiXCR, one entry per CDR3 protein. The sample holds around 140,000 distinct CDR3 sequences; over 20% are singletons and the top ten take 0.11%. The chain couples TRBV28 to TRBJ2-7; D possibly corresponds to TRBD2 (5 bases). The sample comprised naive CD4+ T cells from blood. The receptor's source is a human donor in good health. This chain's CDR3 is CASSPGIVYEQYF. The DNA for the CDR3 is TGTGCCAGCAGTCCCGGGATCGTCTACGAGCAGTACTTC. Supplemented by reference TRBV28 and TRBJ2-7, the full variable domain reads DVKVTQSSRYLVKRTGEKVFLECVQDMDHENMFWYRQDPGLGLRLIYFSYDVKMKEKGDIPEGYSVSREKKERFSLILESASTNQTSMYLCASSPGIVYEQYFGPGTRLTVT.